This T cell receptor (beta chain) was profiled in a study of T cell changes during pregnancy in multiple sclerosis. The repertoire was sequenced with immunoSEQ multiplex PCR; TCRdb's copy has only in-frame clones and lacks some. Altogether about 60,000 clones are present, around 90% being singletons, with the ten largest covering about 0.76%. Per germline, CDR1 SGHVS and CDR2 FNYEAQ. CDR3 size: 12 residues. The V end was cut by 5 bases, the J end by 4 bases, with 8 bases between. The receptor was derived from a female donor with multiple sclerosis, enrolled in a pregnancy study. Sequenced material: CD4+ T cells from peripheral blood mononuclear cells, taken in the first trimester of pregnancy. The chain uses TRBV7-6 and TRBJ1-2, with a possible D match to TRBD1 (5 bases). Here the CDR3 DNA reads TGTGCCAGCAGCCCAGGGTCCTATGGCTACACCTTC. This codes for CASSPGSYGYTF.